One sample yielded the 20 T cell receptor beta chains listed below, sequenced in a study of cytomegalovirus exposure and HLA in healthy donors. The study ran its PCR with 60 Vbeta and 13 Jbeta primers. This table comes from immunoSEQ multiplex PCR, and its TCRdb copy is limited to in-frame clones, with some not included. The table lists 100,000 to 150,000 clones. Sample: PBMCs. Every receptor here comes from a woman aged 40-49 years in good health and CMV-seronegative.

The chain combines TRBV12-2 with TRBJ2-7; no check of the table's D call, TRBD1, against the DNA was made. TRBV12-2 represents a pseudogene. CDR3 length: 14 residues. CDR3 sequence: CASRFKQGVLEQYF. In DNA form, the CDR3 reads TGTGCAAGTCGCTTTAAACAGGGGGTACTGGAGCAGTACTTC.

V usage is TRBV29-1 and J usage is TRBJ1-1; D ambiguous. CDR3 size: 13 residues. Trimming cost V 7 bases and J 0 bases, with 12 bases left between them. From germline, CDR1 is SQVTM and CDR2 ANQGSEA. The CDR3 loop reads CSGIGRLNTEAFF. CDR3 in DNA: TGCAGCGGCATAGGGAGGTTGAACACTGAAGCTTTCTTT.

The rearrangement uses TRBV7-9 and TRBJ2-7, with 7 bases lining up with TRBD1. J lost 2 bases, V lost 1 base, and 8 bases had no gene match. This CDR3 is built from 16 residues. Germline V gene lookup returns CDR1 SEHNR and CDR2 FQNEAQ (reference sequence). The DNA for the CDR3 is TGTGCCAGCAGCTTAGGGAGAGACAGGGTTACCTACGAGCAGTACTTC. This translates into CASSLGRDRVTYEQYF.

This chain's CDR3 is CASSYSGYPSDEQYV. CDR3 nucleotide sequence: TGTGCCAGCAGTTACTCCGGGTACCCATCCGACGAGCAGTACGTC. The chain recombines TRBV6-6 with TRBJ2-7; D not resolved. The V end was cut by 0 bases, the J end by 5 bases, with 14 bases between. In germline, CDR1 is MNHNY, CDR2 SVGAGI (reference sequence). The CDR3 sequence is 15 residues long.

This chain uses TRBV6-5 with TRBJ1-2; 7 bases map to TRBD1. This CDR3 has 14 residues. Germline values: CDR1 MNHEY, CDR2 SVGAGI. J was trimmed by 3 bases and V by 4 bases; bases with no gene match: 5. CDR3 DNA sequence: TGTGCCAGCAGTTTCGACAGGGAGGACTATGGCTACACCTTC. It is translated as CASSFDREDYGYTF.

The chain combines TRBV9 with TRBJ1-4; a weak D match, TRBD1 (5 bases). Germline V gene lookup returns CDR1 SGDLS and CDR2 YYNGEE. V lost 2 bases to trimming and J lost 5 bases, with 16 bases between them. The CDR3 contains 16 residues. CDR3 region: CASSVGPSRGNEKLFF. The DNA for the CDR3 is TGTGCCAGCAGCGTCGGACCGTCGCGGGGGAATGAAAAACTGTTTTTT. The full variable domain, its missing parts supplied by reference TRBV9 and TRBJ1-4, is DSGVTQTPKHLITATGQRVTLRCSPRSGDLSVYWYQQSLDQGLQFLIQYYNGEERAKGNILERFSAQQFPDLHSELNLSSLELGDSALYFCASSVGPSRGNEKLFFGSGTQLSVL.

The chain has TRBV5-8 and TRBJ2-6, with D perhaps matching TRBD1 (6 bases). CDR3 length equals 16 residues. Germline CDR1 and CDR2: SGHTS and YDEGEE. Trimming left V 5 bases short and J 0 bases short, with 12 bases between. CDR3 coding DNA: TGTGCCAGCAGTCGTACAGGGTTCTCTGGGGCCAACGTCCTGACTTTC. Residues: CASSRTGFSGANVLTF.

CDR3 residues: CASSLGTGLGEKLFF. The CDR3 nucleotides read TGTGCCAGCAGCTTAGGTACAGGGCTTGGTGAAAAACTGTTTTTT. The V call is TRBV7-6, the J call TRBJ1-4; possibly TRBD1 for D (6 bases). From germline, CDR1 is SGHVS and CDR2 FNYEAQ. The CDR3 is 15 residues long. The V end lost 1 base, the J end lost 7 bases, and 13 bases lay between the germline ends. Based on the CDR3 plus reference TRBV7-6 and TRBJ1-4, the full variable domain is GAGVSQSPRYKVTKRGQDVALRCDPISGHVSLYWYRQALGQGPEFLTYFNYEAQQDKSGLPNDRFSAERPEGSISTLTIQRTEQRDSAMYRCASSLGTGLGEKLFFGSGTQLSVL.

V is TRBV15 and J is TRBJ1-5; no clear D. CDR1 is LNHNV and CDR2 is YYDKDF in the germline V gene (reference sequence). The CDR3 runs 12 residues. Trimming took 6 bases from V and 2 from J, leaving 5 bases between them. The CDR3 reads CATRGGNQPQHF. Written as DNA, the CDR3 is TGTGCCACCAGGGGCGGCAATCAGCCCCAGCATTTT. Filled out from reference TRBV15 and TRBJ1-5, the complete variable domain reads DAMVIQNPRYQVTQFGKPVTLSCSQTLNHNVMYWYQQKSSQAPKLLFHYYDKDFNNEADTPDNFQSRRPNTSFCFLDIRSPGLGDTAMYLCATRGGNQPQHFGDGTRLSIL.

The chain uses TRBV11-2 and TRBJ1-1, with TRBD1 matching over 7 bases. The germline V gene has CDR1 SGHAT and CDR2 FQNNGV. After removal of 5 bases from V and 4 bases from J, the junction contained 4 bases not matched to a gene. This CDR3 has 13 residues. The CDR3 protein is CASSRQGFTEAFF. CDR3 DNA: TGTGCCAGCAGCAGACAGGGTTTCACTGAAGCTTTCTTT.

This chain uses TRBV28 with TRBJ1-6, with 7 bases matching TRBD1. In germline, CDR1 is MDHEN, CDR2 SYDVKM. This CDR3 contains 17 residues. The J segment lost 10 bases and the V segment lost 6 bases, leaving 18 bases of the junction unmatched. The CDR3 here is CASSPRTGVEGSSPLHF. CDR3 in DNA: TGTGCCAGCAGCCCTCGGACAGGCGTCGAGGGTTCATCACCCCTCCACTTT. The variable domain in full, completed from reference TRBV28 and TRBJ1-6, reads DVKVTQSSRYLVKRTGEKVFLECVQDMDHENMFWYRQDPGLGLRLIYFSYDVKMKEKGDIPEGYSVSREKKERFSLILESASTNQTSMYLCASSPRTGVEGSSPLHFGNGTRLTVT.

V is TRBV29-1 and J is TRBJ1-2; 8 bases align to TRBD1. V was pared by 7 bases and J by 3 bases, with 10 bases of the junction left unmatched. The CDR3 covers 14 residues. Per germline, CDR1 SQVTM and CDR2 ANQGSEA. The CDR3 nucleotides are TGCAGCGGTTCGGACAGGGCGATCGACTATGGCTACACCTTC. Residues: CSGSDRAIDYGYTF.

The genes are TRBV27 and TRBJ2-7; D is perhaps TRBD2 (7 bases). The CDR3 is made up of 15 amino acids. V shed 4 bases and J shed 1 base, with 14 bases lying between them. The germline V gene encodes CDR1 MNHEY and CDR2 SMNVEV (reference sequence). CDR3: CASSSAGGPSYEQYF. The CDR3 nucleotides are TGTGCCAGCAGTTCTGCCGGGGGGCCATCCTACGAGCAGTACTTC.

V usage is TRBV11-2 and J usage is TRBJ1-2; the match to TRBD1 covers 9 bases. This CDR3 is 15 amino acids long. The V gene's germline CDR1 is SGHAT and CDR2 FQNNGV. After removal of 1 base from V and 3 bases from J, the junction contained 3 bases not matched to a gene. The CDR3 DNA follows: TGTGCCAGCAGCTTAGGAGACAGGGGGGACTATGGCTACACCTTC. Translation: CASSLGDRGDYGYTF.

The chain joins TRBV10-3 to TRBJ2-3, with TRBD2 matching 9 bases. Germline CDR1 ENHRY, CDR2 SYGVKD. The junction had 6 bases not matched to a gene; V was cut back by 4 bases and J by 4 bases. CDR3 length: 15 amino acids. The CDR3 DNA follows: TGTGCCATCAGTGGGGCTAGCGGGATCTCAGATACGCAGTATTTT. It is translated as CAISGASGISDTQYF.

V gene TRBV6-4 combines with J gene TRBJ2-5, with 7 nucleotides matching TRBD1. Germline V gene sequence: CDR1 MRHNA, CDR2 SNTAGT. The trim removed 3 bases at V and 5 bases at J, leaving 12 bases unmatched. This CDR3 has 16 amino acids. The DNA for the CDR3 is TGTGCCAGCAGTGAGGCCACAGGGGAGAGATGGGAGACCCAGTACTTC. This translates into CASSEATGERWETQYF.

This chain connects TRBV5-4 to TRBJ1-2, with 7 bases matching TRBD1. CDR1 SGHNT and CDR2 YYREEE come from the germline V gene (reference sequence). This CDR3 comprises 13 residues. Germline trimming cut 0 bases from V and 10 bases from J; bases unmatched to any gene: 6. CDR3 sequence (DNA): TGTGCCAGCAGCTTGGAAAAACAGGGGACCTACACCTTC. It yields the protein CASSLEKQGTYTF.

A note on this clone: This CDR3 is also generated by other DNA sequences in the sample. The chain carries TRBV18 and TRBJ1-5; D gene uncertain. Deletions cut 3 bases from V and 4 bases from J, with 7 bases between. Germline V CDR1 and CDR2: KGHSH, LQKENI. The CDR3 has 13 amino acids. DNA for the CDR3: TGTGCCAGCTCACCGGGAGGTAATCAGCCCCAGCATTTT. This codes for CASSPGGNQPQHF.

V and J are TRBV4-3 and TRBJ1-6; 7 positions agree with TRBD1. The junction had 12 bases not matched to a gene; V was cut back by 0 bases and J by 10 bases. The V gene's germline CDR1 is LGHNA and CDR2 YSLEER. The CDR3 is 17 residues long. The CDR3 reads CASSQDPSTGIGSPLHF. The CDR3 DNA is TGCGCCAGCAGCCAAGACCCTTCGACAGGGATAGGATCACCCCTCCACTTT.

Here the CDR3 DNA reads TGTGCCAGCCTAGCCCTGGCGGTCGGGGAGCTGTTTTTT. Amino acids: CASLALAVGELFF. V gene TRBV6-5 combines with J gene TRBJ2-2; a weak D match, TRBD2 (5 bases). Trimming shortened V by 8 bases and J by 7 bases, and 14 bases separated the two germline ends. CDR1 is MNHEY, CDR2 SVGAGI, per germline. The CDR3 loop spans 13 amino acids.